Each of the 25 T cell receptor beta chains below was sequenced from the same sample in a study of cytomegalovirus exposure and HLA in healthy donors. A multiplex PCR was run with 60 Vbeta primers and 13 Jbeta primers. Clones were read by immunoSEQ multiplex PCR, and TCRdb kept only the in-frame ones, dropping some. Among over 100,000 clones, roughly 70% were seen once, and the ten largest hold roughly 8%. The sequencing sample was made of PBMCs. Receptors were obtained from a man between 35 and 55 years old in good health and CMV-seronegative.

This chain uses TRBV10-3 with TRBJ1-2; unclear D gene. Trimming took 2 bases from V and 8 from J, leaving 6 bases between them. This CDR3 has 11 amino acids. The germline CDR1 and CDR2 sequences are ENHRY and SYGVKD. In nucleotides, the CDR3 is TGTGCCATCAGTGAGGAACGGGGCTACACCTTC. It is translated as CAISEERGYTF.

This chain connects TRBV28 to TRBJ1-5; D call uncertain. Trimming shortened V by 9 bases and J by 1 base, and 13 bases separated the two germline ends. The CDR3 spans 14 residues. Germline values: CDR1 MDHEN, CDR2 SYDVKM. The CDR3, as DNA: TGTGCCAGTAATGTACGGGGAAGCAATCAGCCCCAGCATTTT. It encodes CASNVRGSNQPQHF. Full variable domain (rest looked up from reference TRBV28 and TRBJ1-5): DVKVTQSSRYLVKRTGEKVFLECVQDMDHENMFWYRQDPGLGLRLIYFSYDVKMKEKGDIPEGYSVSREKKERFSLILESASTNQTSMYLCASNVRGSNQPQHFGDGTRLSIL.

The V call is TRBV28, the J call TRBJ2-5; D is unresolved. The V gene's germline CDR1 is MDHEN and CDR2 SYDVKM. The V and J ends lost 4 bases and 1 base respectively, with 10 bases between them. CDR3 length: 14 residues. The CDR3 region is CASSSTFFQETQYF. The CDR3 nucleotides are TGTGCCAGCAGTTCGACATTCTTCCAAGAGACCCAGTACTTC.

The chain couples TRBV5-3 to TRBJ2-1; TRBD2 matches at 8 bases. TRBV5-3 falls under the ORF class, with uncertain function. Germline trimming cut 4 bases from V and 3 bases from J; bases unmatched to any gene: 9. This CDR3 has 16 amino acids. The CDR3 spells CARSLGGAGHYNEQFF. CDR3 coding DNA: TGTGCCAGAAGCCTCGGGGGGGCAGGTCACTACAATGAGCAGTTCTTC.

The CDR3 reads CASSVDRGHNSPLHF. DNA for the CDR3: TGTGCCAGCAGCGTAGACAGGGGGCATAATTCACCCCTCCACTTT. The V and J genes are TRBV9 and TRBJ1-6; 9 bases map to TRBD1. The junction had 0 bases not matched to a gene; V was cut back by 0 bases and J by 5 bases. This CDR3 has 15 amino acids. The V gene's germline CDR1 is SGDLS and CDR2 YYNGEE.

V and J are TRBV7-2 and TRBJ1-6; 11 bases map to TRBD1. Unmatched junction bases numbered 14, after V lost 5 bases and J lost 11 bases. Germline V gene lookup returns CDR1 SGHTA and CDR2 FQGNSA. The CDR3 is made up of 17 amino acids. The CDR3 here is CASSRRTGGGPGPPLHF. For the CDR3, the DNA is TGTGCCAGCAGCCGACGGACAGGGGGCGGCCCAGGTCCACCCCTCCACTTT.

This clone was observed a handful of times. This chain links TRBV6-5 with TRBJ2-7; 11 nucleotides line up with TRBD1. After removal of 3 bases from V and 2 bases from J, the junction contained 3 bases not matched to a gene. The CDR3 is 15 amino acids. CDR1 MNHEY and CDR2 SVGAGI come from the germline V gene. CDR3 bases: TGTGCCAGCAGTTATGGGACAGGGGGTACCTACGAGCAGTACTTC. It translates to CASSYGTGGTYEQYF.

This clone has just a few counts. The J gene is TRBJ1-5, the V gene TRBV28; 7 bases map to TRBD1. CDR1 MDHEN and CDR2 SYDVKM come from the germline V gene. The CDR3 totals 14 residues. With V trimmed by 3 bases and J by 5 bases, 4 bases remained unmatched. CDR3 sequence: CASSFRGSDQPQHF. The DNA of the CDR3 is TGTGCCAGCAGTTTCAGGGGGTCCGATCAGCCCCAGCATTTT.

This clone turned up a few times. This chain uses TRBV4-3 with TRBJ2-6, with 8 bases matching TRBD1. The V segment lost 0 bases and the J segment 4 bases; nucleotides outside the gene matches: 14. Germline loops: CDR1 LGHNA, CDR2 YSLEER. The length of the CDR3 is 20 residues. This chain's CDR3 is CASSQDGVRTGLTGANVLTF. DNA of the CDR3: TGCGCCAGCAGCCAAGATGGGGTGAGGACAGGGCTAACCGGGGCCAACGTCCTGACTTTC.

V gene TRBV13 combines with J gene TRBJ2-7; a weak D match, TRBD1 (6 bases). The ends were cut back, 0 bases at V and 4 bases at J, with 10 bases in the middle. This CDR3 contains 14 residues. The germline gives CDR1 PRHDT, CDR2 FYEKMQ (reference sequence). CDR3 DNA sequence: TGTGCCAGCAGCTTAGGGGACAGCCCTTACGAGCAGTACTTC. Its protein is CASSLGDSPYEQYF. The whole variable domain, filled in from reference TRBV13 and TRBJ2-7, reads AAGVIQSPRHLIKEKRETATLKCYPIPRHDTVYWYQQGPGQDPQFLISFYEKMQSDKGSIPDRFSAQQFSDYHSELNMSSLELGDSALYFCASSLGDSPYEQYFGPGTRLTVT.

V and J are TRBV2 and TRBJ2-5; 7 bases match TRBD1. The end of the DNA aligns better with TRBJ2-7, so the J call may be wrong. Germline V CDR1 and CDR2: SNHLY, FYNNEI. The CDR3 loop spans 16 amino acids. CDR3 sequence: CASSHTGTEISYEQYF. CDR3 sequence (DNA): TGTGCCAGCAGCCACACCGGGACAGAGATTTCCTACGAGCAGTACTTC.

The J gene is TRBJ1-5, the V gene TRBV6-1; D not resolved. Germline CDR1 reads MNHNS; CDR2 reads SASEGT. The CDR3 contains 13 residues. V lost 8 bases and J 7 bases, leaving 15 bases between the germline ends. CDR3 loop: CASVEREWQPQHF. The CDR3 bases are TGTGCCAGCGTCGAAAGGGAGTGGCAGCCCCAGCATTTT.

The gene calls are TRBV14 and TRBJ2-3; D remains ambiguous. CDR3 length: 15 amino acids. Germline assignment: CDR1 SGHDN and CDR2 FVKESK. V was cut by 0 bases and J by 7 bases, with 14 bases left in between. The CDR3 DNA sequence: TGTGCCAGCAGCCAAGACCGCGGCTTGCTACATACGCAGTATTTT. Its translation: CASSQDRGLLHTQYF.

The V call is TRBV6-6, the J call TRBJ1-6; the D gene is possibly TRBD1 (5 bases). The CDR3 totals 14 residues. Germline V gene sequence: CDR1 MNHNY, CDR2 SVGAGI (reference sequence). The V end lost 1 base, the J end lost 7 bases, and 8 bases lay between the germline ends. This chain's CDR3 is CASSYFQGNSPLHF. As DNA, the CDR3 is TGTGCCAGCAGTTACTTCCAGGGAAATTCACCCCTCCACTTT.

CDR3 coding DNA: TGTGCCAGCAGCTTAGACATGGGGGGTCACACTGAAGCTTTCTTT. As protein: CASSLDMGGHTEAFF. This sequence joins TRBV7-2 and TRBJ1-1; D may be TRBD1 (5 bases). Germline lookup yields CDR1 SGHTA and CDR2 FQGNSA. V was pared by 1 base and J by 3 bases, with 12 bases between. This CDR3 contains 15 residues.

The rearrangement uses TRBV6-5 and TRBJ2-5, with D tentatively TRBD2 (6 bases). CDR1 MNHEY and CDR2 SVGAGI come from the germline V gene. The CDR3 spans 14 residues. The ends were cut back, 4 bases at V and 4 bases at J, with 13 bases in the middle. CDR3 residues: CASSFLLGGETQYF. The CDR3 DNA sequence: TGTGCCAGCAGTTTCCTACTGGGGGGAGAGACCCAGTACTTC.

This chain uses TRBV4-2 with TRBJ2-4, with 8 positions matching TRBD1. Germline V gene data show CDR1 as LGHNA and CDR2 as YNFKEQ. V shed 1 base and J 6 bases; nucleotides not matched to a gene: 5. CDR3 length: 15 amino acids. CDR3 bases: TGTGCCAGCAGCCAAGGTCAGGGGGCGCCAAACATTCAGTACTTC. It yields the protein CASSQGQGAPNIQYF.

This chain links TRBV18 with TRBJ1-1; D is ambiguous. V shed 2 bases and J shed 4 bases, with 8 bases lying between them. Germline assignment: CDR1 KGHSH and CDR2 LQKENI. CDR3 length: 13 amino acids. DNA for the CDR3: TGTGCCAGCTCACCAATCGGAGGCACTGAAGCTTTCTTT. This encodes CASSPIGGTEAFF.

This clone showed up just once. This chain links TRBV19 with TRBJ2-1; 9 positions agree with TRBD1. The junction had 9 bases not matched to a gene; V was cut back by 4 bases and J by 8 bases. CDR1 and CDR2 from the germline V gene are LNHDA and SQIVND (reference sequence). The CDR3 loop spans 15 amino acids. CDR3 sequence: CASSSRDRALDEQFF. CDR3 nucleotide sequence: TGTGCCAGTAGTAGCCGGGACAGGGCCCTCGATGAGCAGTTCTTC.

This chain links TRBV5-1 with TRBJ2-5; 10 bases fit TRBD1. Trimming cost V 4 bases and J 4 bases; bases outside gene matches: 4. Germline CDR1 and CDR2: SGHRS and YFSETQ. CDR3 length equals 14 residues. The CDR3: CASSPGDRGETQYF. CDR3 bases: TGCGCCAGCAGCCCCGGGGACAGGGGAGAGACCCAGTACTTC. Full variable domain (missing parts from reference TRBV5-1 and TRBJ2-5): KAGVTQTPRYLIKTRGQQVTLSCSPISGHRSVSWYQQTPGQGLQFLFEYFSETQRNKGNFPGRFSGRQFSNSRSEMNVSTLELGDSALYLCASSPGDRGETQYFGPGTRLLVL.

CDR3 nucleotides: TGCAGCGTTGACCGGGGGAACACCGGGGAGCTGTTTTTT. It codes for CSVDRGNTGELFF. V gene TRBV29-1 combines with J gene TRBJ2-2; D might be TRBD2 (5 bases). Trimming stripped 3 bases from V and 1 base from J, with 6 bases between. CDR3 length: 13 amino acids. Germline V lookup: CDR1 SQVTM, CDR2 ANQGSEA.

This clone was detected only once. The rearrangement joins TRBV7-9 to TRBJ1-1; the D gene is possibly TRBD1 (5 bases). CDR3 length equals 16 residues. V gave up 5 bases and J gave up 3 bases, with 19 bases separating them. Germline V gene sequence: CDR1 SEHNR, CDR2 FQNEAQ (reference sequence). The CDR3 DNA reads TGTGCCAGCAGCCCCGCCGGGTGGCCGGGGGACACTGAAGCTTTCTTT. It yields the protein CASSPAGWPGDTEAFF.

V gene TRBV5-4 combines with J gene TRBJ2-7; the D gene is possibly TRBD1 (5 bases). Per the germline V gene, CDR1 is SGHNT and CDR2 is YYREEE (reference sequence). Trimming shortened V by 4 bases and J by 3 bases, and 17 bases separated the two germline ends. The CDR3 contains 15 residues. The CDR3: CASSPRNLDSYEQYF. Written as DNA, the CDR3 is TGTGCCAGCAGCCCGAGAAATCTCGACAGCTACGAGCAGTACTTC.

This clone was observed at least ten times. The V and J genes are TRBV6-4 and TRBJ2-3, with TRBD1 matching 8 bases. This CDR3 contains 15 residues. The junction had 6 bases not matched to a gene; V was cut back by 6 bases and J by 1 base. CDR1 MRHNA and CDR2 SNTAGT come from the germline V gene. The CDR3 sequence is CASSDGQGGTDTQYF. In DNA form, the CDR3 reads TGTGCCAGCAGCGATGGACAGGGTGGCACAGATACGCAGTATTTT.

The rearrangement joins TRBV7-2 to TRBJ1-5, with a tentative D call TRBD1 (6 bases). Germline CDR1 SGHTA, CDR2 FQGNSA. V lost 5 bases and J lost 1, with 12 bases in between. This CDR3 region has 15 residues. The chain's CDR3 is CASSPGTPSNQPQHF. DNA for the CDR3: TGTGCCAGCAGCCCCGGGACACCCAGCAATCAGCCCCAGCATTTT.